The next 20 T cell receptor beta chains were all read from a single sample in a study of blood T cells in healthy people across ages. Together with a sample-barcoded 5' primer, a J-beta primer mix was included in a second PCR lasting about 7 to 11 cycles. MiXCR was run by TCRdb on the 5' RACE reads, yielding one entry per CDR3 protein. Altogether 920,000 or so distinct CDR3 sequences are present, around 45% being singletons, with the ten largest covering about 20%. Sequenced sample: blood. The receptors come from a woman aged 55-70 years in good health.

V gene TRBV2 combines with J gene TRBJ2-3; D not certain. Germline loops: CDR1 SNHLY, CDR2 FYNNEI. Between the trimmed V and J ends, which lost 8 bases and 1 base, there was a span of 7 bases. This CDR3 contains 12 residues. CDR3 coding DNA: TGTGCCAGCGGAATCGGCACAGATACGCAGTATTTT. Protein sequence: CASGIGTDTQYF.

The CDR3 bases are TGCAGTGCGCGGGACAGGGGGAATGAAAAACTGTTTTTT. Encoded protein: CSARDRGNEKLFF. The chain couples TRBV20-1 to TRBJ1-4, with 11 nucleotides matching TRBD1. Per germline, CDR1 DFQATT and CDR2 SNEGSKA (reference sequence). CDR3 length: 13 amino acids. J gave up 5 bases and V 6 bases, and 2 bases lay outside the gene matches.

This clonotype was detected a few times. The chain has TRBV7-8 and TRBJ2-5; 10 nucleotides agree with TRBD2. The CDR3 totals 13 residues. The junction had 6 bases not matched to a gene; V was cut back by 2 bases and J by 12 bases. Per germline, CDR1 SGHVS and CDR2 FQNEAQ. CDR3 loop: CASSLRLAGEKYF. The CDR3 bases are TGTGCCAGCAGCTTAAGGCTAGCGGGGGAGAAGTACTTC. Full variable domain (missing parts from reference TRBV7-8 and TRBJ2-5): GAGVSQSPRYKVAKRGQDVALRCDPISGHVSLFWYQQALGQGPEFLTYFQNEAQLDKSGLPSDRFFAERPEGSVSTLKIQRTQQEDSAVYLCASSLRLAGEKYFGPGTRLLVL.

The chain employs TRBV6-5 and TRBJ2-1; D unclear. The CDR3 extends over 12 amino acids. CDR1 is MNHEY, CDR2 SVGAGI, per germline. Between the trimmed V and J ends, which lost 2 bases and 5 bases, there was a span of 4 bases. This CDR3 is CASSYTHNEQFF. The CDR3 nucleotides read TGTGCCAGCAGTTACACTCACAATGAGCAGTTCTTC.

This chain uses TRBV6-5 with TRBJ2-4; 8 nucleotides line up with TRBD2. The V gene end was trimmed by 5 bases and the J gene end by 12 bases; junction bases not matched to a gene: 9. The CDR3 is 13 amino acids. Germline lookup yields CDR1 MNHEY and CDR2 SVGAGI. The CDR3 sequence is CASSDATSEYQYF. In DNA form, the CDR3 reads TGTGCCAGCAGTGACGCGACTAGCGAGTATCAGTACTTC.

A word on this clonotype: Its ends do not fully match the called genes, so a read error is possible. The chain has TRBV7-8 and TRBJ2-7, with 7 bases that match TRBD1. The CDR3 is 15 amino acids. The germline gives CDR1 SGHVS, CDR2 FQNEAQ. CDR3 protein: CASSPQGLSSYEQYF. Here the CDR3 DNA reads TGCGCCAGCAGCCCACAGGGGCTGTCTTCCTACGAGCAGTACTTC.

In this sample, this clonotype turned up a few times. The genes are TRBV12-3 or TRBV12-4 and TRBJ2-1, with 9 nucleotides matching TRBD2. V lost 4 bases and J lost 4; bases outside the gene matches: 20. CDR3 length equals 20 residues. The CDR3 DNA is TGTGCCAGCAGTTGGCAATCTCCGGGCGCTAGCGGGATTGCGTACAATGAGCAGTTCTTC. It codes for CASSWQSPGASGIAYNEQFF.

The genes are TRBV21-1 and TRBJ2-7; TRBD2, the table's D call, lacks a check against the DNA. The J call may be mistaken, given a closer DNA end match to TRBJ2-4. TRBV21-1 is designated a pseudogene. The CDR3 length is 15 residues. The CDR3 nucleotides read TGTGCCAGCGACGGGAGGATGGGGTGGGCGGACATTCAGTACTTC. Translating gives CASDGRMGWADIQYF.

This clonotype was seen a handful of times. V gene TRBV3-1 combines with J gene TRBJ2-5; D possibly corresponds to TRBD2 (5 bases). V was pared by 6 bases and J by 5 bases, with 16 bases between. The V gene's germline CDR1 is LGHDT and CDR2 YNNKEL (reference sequence). The CDR3 is made up of 14 amino acids. CDR3: CASRSRGSEETQYF. CDR3 nucleotide sequence: TGTGCCAGCAGGTCAAGAGGGTCGGAGGAGACCCAGTACTTC.

Written as DNA, the CDR3 is TGTGCCAGCAGCTTGGCGGGGGGCACCCAGTACTTC. It is translated as CASSLAGGTQYF. V is TRBV7-9 and J is TRBJ2-5; 8 nucleotides line up with TRBD2. This CDR3 has 12 residues. V dropped 3 bases and J dropped 8; count of bases not matched to a gene: 2. Germline lookup yields CDR1 SEHNR and CDR2 FQNEAQ (reference sequence).

The V gene is TRBV6-6, the J gene TRBJ1-4; 7 nucleotides match TRBD1. Trimming removed 8 bases from V and 4 bases from J; junction bases left unmatched: 4. Germline lookup yields CDR1 MNHNY and CDR2 SVGAGI (reference sequence). This CDR3 spans 13 amino acids. The CDR3 DNA reads TGTGCCAGCCTGGACAGGCTTAATGAAAAACTGTTTTTT. Protein product: CASLDRLNEKLFF.

The J gene is TRBJ2-7, the V gene TRBV6-6, with D perhaps being TRBD1 or TRBD2 (5 bases each). Germline-derived CDR1 and CDR2 are MNHNY and SVGAGI (reference sequence). Trimming removed 0 bases at V and 0 bases at J, with 9 bases between. The CDR3 is made up of 15 amino acids. The CDR3 is CASSYSGESSYEQYF. CDR3 DNA: TGTGCCAGCAGTTACTCGGGGGAGAGCTCCTACGAGCAGTACTTC.

The chain carries TRBV12-3 or TRBV12-4 and TRBJ2-1; 12 nucleotides align to TRBD2. With 1 base clipped from V and 7 bases from J, the junction kept 11 bases outside the gene matches. The CDR3 is 18 amino acids. CDR3 DNA sequence: TGTGCCAGCAGTTTAGGGGGATTGACTAGCGGGAGAACGAATGAGCAGTTCTTC. Amino acids: CASSLGGLTSGRTNEQFF.

This clonotype was observed a few times. V usage is TRBV4-2 and J usage is TRBJ1-4; a weak D match, TRBD1 (5 bases). CDR3 length: 13 amino acids. The V gene's germline CDR1 is LGHNA and CDR2 YNFKEQ. Trimming pared 1 base from V and 8 bases from J, leaving 8 bases between. The DNA of the CDR3 is TGTGCCAGCAGCCAAGTGGGACCGGAAAAACTGTTTTTT. This sequence encodes CASSQVGPEKLFF.

At least ten counts were recorded for this clonotype. The chain has TRBV10-3 and TRBJ2-7; possibly TRBD2 for D (6 bases). V lost 0 bases to trimming and J lost 0 bases, with 12 bases between them. The germline gives CDR1 ENHRY, CDR2 SYGVKD. This CDR3 has 16 residues. CDR3: CAISESGLAYSYEQYF. Here the CDR3 DNA reads TGTGCCATCAGTGAGTCGGGGCTAGCGTACTCCTACGAGCAGTACTTC.

Only a few counts were recorded for this clonotype. This chain connects TRBV6-1 to TRBJ2-1; 8 nucleotides line up with TRBD2. The J call is in doubt because the DNA end fits TRBJ2-7 better. CDR3 length: 14 amino acids. CDR1 is MNHNS, CDR2 SASEGT, per germline. CDR3 nucleotide sequence: TGTGCCAGCAGTGATGGGGCGGGAGGCTACGAGCAGTACTTC. Translation gives CASSDGAGGYEQYF.

The V and J genes are TRBV2 and TRBJ2-7; 7 bases agree with TRBD2. Germline CDR1 and CDR2: SNHLY and FYNNEI. The CDR3 extends over 11 amino acids. The CDR3 sequence: CGCGSMYEQYF. CDR3 in DNA: TGTGGTTGCGGGAGTATGTACGAGCAGTACTTC.

This rearrangement joins TRBV27 to TRBJ2-5; D is uncertain. CDR3 length: 13 residues. Germline assignment: CDR1 MNHEY and CDR2 SMNVEV (reference sequence). V lost 5 bases and J 4 bases, leaving 11 bases between the germline ends. The CDR3 region is CASSVTLGETQYF. The DNA for the CDR3 is TGTGCCAGCAGTGTAACTTTAGGAGAGACCCAGTACTTC.

This clonotype showed up just a few times. The rearrangement links TRBV24-1 to TRBJ2-4, with a tentative D call TRBD2 (5 bases). The CDR3 length is 14 residues. Per the germline V gene, CDR1 is KGHDR and CDR2 is SFDVKD. The V end was cut by 4 bases, the J end by 6 bases, with 12 bases between. The CDR3 DNA sequence: TGTGCCACCAGTGACCCGGGGTGGGGAAACATTCAGTACTTC. It codes for CATSDPGWGNIQYF.

The rearrangement links TRBV9 to TRBJ1-6; D perhaps matches TRBD1 (5 bases). Germline-derived CDR1 and CDR2 are SGDLS and YYNGEE. This CDR3 is built from 14 residues. Trimming cost V 4 bases and J 6 bases, with 11 bases left between them. CDR3 DNA sequence: TGTGCCAGCAGCCCCCGGGGGACTAATTCACCCCTCCACTTT. Its translation: CASSPRGTNSPLHF.